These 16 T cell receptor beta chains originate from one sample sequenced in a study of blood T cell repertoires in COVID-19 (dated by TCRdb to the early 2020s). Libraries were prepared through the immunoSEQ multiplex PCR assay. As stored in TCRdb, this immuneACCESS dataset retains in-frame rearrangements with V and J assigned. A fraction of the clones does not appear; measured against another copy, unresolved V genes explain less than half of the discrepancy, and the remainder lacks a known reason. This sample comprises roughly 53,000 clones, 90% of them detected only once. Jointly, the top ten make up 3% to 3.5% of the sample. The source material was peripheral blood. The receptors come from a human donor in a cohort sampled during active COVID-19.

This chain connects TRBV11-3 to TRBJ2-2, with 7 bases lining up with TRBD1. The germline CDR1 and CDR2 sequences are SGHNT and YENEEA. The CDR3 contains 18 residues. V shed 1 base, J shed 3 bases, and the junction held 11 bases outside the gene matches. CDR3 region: CASSLVTTPGTDTGELFF. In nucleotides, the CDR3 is TGTGCCAGCAGCTTAGTCACCACACCCGGGACAGACACCGGGGAGCTGTTTTTT. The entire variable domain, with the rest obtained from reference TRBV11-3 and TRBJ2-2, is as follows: EAGVVQSPRYKIIEKKQPVAFWCNPISGHNTLYWYLQNLGQGPELLIRYENEEAVDDSQLPKDRFSAERLKGVDSTLKIQPAELGDSAVYLCASSLVTTPGTDTGELFFGEGSRLTVL.

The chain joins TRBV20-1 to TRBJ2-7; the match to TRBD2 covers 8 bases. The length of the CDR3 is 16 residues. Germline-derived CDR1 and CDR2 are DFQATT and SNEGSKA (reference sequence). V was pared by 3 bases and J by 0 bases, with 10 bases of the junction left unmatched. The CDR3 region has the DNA TGCAGTGCTAGTCGCAGCGGGAGCCTTAGCTCCTACGAGCAGTACTTC. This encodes CSASRSGSLSSYEQYF.

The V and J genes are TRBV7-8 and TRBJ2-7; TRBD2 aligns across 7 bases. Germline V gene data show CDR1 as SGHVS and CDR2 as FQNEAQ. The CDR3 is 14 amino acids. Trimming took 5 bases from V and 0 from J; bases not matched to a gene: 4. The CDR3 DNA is TGTGCCAGCAGCCGCGGGGGAAGCTCCTACGAGCAGTACTTC. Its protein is CASSRGGSSYEQYF.

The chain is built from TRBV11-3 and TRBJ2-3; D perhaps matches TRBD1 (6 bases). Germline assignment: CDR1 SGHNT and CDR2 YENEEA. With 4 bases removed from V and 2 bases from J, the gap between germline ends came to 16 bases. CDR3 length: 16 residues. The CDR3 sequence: CASSSAGDGATDTQYF. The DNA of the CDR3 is TGTGCCAGCAGCTCCGCAGGGGATGGGGCCACAGATACGCAGTATTTT.

This CDR3 reads CASTRWAKNIQYF. The CDR3 DNA reads as TGTGCCAGCACACGGTGGGCCAAAAACATTCAGTACTTC. The genes are TRBV12-3 or TRBV12-4 and TRBJ2-4; D unclear. Trimming stripped 7 bases from V and 1 base from J, with 8 bases between. This CDR3 is built from 13 residues.

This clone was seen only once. The CDR3 coding sequence is TGTGCCAGCAGTTTACAGGCGAATTCACCCCTCCACTTT. This encodes CASSLQANSPLHF. The J gene is TRBJ1-6, the V gene TRBV25-1, with TRBD1 as a possible D gene (5 bases). The germline gives CDR1 MGHDK, CDR2 SYGVNS. Trimming cost V 5 bases and J 7 bases, with 9 bases left between them. The CDR3 is 13 residues long.

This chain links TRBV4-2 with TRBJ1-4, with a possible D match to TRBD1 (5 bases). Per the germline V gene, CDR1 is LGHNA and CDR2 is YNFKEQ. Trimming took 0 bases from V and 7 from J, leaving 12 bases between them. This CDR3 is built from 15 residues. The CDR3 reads CASSQDPGGVEKLFF. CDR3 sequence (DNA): TGTGCCAGCAGCCAAGATCCCGGGGGTGTTGAAAAACTGTTTTTT.

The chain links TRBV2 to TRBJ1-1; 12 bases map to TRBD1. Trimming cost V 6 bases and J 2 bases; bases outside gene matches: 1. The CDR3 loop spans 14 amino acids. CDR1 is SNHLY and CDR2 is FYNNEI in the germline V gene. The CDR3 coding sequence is TGTGCCAGCAGGGGGACAGGGGGCAACACTGAAGCTTTCTTT. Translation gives CASRGTGGNTEAFF.

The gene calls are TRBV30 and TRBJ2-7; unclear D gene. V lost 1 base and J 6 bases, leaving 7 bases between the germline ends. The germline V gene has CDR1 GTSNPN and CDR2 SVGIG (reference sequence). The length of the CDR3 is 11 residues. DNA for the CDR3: TGTGCCTGGAGTGACCTCGGCGAGCAGTACTTC. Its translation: CAWSDLGEQYF.

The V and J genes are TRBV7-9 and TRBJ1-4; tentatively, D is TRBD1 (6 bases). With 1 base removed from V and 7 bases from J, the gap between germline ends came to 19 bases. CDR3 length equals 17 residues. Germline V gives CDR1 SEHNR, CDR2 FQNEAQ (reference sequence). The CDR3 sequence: CASSLVFQGRGSEKLFF. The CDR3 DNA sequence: TGTGCCAGCAGCTTAGTTTTTCAGGGGCGAGGGTCTGAAAAACTGTTTTTT.

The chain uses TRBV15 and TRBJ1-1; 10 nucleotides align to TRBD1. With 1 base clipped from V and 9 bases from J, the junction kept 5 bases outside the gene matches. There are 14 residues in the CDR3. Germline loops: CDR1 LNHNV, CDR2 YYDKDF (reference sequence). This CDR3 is CATSRAGQGNKAFF. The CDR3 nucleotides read TGTGCCACCAGCAGAGCGGGACAGGGGAATAAAGCTTTCTTT.

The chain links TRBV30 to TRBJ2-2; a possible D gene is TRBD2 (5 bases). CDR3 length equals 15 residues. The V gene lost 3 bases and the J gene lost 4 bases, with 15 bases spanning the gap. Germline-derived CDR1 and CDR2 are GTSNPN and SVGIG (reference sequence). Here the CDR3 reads CAWRRGPAGTGELFF. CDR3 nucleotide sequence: TGTGCCTGGAGACGGGGTCCGGCGGGCACCGGGGAGCTGTTTTTT.

CDR3 region: CASTWRTDYEQYV. The CDR3 DNA reads TGTGCCAGCACCTGGCGGACAGACTACGAGCAGTACGTC. The rearrangement joins TRBV6-5 to TRBJ2-7; tentatively, D is TRBD1 (6 bases). Germline values: CDR1 MNHEY, CDR2 SVGAGI. The germline V and J ends were trimmed by 7 bases and 3 bases, with 13 bases remaining between them. The CDR3 extends over 13 amino acids.

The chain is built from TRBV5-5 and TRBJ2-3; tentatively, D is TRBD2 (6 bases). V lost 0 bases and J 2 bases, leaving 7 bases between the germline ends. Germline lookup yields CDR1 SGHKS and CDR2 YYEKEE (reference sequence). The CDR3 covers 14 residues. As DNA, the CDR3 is TGTGCCAGCAGCTTGGGGGGACTCACAGATACGCAGTATTTT. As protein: CASSLGGLTDTQYF.

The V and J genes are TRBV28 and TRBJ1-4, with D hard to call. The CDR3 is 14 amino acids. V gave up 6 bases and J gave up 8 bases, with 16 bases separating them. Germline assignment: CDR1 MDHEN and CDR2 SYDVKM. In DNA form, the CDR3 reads TGTGCCAGCAGCCGACCAAGCCGGGTGGAAAAACTGTTTTTT. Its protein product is CASSRPSRVEKLFF.

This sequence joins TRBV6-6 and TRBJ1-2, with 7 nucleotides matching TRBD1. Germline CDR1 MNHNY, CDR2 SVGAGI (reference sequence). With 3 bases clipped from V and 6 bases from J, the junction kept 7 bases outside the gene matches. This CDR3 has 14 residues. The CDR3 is CASSYITGADGYTF. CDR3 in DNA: TGTGCCAGCAGTTATATTACAGGGGCGGATGGCTACACCTTC.